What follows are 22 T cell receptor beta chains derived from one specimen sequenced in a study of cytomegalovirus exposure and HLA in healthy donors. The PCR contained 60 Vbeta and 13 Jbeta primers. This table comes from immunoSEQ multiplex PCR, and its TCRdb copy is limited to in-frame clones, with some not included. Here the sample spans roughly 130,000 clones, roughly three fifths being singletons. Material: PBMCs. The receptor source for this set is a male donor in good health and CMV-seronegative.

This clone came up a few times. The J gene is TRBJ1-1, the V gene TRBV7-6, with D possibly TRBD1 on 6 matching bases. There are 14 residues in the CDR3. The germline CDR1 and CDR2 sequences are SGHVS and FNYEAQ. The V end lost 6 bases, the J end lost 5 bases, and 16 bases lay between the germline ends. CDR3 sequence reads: CASRSGGGGTEAFF. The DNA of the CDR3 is TGTGCCAGCAGATCGGGAGGGGGGGGAACTGAAGCTTTCTTT.

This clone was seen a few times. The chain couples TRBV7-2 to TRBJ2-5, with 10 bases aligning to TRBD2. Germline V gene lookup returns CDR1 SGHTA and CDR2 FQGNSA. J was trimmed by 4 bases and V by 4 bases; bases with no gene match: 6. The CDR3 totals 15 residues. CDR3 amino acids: CASSSQIAGGETQYF. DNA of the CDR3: TGTGCCAGCAGCTCCCAAATAGCGGGGGGAGAGACCCAGTACTTC.

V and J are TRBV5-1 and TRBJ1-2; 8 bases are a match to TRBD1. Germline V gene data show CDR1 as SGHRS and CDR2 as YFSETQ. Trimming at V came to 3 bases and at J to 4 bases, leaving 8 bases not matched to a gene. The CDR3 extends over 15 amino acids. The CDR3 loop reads CASSSTGVNAYGYTF. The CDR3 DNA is TGCGCCAGCAGCTCGACAGGGGTTAACGCCTATGGCTACACCTTC.

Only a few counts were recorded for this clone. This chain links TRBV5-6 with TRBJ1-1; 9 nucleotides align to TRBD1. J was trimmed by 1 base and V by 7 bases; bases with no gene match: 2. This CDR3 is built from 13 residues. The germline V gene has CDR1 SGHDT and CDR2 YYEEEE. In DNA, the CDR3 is TGTGCCAGCGGGACAGGGAAGAACACTGAAGCTTTCTTT. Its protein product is CASGTGKNTEAFF.

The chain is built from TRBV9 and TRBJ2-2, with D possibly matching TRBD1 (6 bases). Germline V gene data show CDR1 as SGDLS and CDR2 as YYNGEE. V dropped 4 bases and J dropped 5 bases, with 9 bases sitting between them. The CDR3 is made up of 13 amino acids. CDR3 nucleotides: TGTGCCAGCAGCAAAACAGGGACCGGGGAGCTGTTTTTT. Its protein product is CASSKTGTGELFF. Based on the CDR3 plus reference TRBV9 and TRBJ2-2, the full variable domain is DSGVTQTPKHLITATGQRVTLRCSPRSGDLSVYWYQQSLDQGLQFLIQYYNGEERAKGNILERFSAQQFPDLHSELNLSSLELGDSALYFCASSKTGTGELFFGEGSRLTVL.

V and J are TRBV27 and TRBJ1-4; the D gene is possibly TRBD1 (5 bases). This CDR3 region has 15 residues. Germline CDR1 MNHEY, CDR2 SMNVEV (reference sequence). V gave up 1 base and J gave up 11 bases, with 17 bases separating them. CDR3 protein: CASSLFSGGEGKLFF. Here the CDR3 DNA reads TGTGCCAGCAGTTTATTCTCTGGGGGGGAGGGCAAACTGTTTTTT.

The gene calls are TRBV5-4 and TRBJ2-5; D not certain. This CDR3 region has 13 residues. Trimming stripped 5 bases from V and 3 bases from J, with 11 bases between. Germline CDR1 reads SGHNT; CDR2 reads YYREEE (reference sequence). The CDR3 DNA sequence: TGTGCCAGCAGTTCGCAGGCAGAAGAGACCCAGTACTTC. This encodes CASSSQAEETQYF.

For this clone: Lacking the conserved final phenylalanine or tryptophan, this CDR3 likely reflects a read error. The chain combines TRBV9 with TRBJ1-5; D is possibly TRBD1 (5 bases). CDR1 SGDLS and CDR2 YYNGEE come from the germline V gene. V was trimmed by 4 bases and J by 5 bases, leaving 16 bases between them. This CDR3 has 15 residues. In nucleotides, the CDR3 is TGTGCCAGCAGCCCGGGCGGGGTAGGGGATCAGCCCCAGCATCTT. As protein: CASSPGGVGDQPQHL.

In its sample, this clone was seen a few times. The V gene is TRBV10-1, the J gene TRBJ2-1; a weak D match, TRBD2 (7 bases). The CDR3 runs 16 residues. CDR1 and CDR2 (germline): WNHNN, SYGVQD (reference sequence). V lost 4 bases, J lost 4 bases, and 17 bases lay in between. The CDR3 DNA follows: TGCGCCAGCAGTGGGGATGAGGCGGGGGCGTACAATGAGCAGTTCTTC. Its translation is CASSGDEAGAYNEQFF.

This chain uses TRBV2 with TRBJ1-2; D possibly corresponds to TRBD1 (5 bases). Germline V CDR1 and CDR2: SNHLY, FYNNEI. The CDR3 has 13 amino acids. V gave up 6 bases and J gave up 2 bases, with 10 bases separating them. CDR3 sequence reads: CASSLQVNYGYTF. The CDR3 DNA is TGTGCCAGCAGCCTACAGGTCAACTATGGCTACACCTTC.

The CDR3 sequence is CASSRGTDQEQYF. CDR3 in DNA: TGTGCCAGCTCTCGGGGGACAGATCAGGAGCAGTACTTC. The chain recombines TRBV18 with TRBJ2-7, with a possible D match to TRBD1 (7 bases). The V end lost 6 bases, the J end lost 7 bases, and 16 bases lay between the germline ends. This CDR3 has 13 amino acids. Germline V gene sequence: CDR1 KGHSH, CDR2 LQKENI.

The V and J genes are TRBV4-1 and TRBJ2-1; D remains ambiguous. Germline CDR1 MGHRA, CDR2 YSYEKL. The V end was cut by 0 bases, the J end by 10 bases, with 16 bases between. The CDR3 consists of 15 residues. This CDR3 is CASSQDYPTTVEQFF. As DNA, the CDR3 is TGCGCCAGCAGCCAAGATTACCCAACAACAGTCGAGCAGTTCTTC.

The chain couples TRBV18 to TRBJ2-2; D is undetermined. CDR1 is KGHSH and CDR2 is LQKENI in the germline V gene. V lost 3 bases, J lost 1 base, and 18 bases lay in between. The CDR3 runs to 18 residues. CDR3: CASSPSWREAGNTGELFF. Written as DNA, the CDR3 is TGTGCCAGCTCACCCTCTTGGAGAGAAGCTGGGAACACCGGGGAGCTGTTTTTT.

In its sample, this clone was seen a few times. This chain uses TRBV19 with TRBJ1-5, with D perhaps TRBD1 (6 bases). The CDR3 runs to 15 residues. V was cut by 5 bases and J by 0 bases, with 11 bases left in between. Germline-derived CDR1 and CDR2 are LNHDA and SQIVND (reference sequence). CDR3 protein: CASSVNRDSNQPQHF. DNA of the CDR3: TGTGCCAGTAGTGTTAACAGGGATAGCAATCAGCCCCAGCATTTT. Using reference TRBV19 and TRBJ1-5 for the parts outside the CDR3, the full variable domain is DGGITQSPKYLFRKEGQNVTLSCEQNLNHDAMYWYRQDPGQGLRLIYYSQIVNDFQKGDIAEGYSVSREKKESFPLTVTSAQKNPTAFYLCASSVNRDSNQPQHFGDGTRLSIL.

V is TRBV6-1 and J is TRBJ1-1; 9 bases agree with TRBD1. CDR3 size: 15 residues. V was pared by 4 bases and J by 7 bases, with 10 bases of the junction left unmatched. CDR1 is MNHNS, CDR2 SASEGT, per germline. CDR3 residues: CASSAGTGLYHEAFF. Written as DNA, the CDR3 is TGTGCCAGCAGTGCGGGGACAGGGCTGTACCATGAAGCTTTCTTT.

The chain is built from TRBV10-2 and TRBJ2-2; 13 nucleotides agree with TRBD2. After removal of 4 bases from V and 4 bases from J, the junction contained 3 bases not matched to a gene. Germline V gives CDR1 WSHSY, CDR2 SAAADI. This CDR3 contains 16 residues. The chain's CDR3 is CASSAGTSGTTGELFF. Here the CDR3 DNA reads TGCGCCAGCAGTGCGGGGACTAGCGGGACCACCGGGGAGCTGTTTTTT.

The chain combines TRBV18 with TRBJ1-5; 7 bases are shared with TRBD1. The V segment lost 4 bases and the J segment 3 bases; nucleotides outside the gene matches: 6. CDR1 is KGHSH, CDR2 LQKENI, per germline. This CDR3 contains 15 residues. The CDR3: CASSLSTGINQPQHF. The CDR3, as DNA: TGTGCCAGCTCACTCTCGACAGGGATCAATCAGCCCCAGCATTTT.

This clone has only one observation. This CDR3 is CASSQGSVTEVNTEAFF. CDR3 nucleotides: TGCGCCAGCAGCCAAGGCTCAGTCACTGAGGTTAACACTGAAGCTTTCTTT. J is TRBJ1-1 and V is TRBV4-1; D gene unclear. CDR1 and CDR2 (germline): MGHRA, YSYEKL. Deletions cut 1 base from V and 2 bases from J, with 17 bases between. This CDR3 has 17 amino acids.

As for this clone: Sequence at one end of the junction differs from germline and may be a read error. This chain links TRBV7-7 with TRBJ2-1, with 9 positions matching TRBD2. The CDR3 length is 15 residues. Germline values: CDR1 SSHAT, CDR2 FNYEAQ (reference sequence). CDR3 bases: TGTGCTAGCAGCCCGATAGCGGGGGTTAACAATGAGCAGTTCTTC. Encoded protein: CASSPIAGVNNEQFF.

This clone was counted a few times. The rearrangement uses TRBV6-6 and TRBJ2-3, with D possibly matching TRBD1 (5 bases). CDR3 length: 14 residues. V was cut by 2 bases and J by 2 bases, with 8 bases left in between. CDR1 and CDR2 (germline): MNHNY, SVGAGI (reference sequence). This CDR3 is CASSYGADTDTQYF. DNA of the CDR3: TGTGCCAGCAGTTACGGGGCAGACACAGATACGCAGTATTTT.

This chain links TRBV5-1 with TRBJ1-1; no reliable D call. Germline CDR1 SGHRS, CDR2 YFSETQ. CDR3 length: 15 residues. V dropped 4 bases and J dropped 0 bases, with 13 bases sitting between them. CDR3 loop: CASSLTPAMNTEAFF. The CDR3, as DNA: TGCGCCAGCAGCCTTACGCCCGCGATGAACACTGAAGCTTTCTTT.

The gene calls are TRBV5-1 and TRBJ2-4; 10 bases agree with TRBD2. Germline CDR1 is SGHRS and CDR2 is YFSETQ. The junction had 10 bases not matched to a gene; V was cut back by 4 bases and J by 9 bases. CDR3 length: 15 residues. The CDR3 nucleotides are TGCGCCAGCAGCCCCTGGGAGCGGGGGGGAGGCATTCAGTACTTC. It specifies CASSPWERGGGIQYF.